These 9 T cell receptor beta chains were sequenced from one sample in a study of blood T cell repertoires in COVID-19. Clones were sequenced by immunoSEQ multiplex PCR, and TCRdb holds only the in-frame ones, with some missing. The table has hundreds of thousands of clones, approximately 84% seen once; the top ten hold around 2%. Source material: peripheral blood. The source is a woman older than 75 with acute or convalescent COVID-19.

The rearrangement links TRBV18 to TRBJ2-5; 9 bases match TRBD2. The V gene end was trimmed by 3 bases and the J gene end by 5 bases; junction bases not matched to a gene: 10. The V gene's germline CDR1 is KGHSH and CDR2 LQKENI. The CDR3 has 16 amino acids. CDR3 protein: CASSPPWRGGGETQYF. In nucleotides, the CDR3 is TGTGCCAGCTCACCCCCTTGGCGGGGGGGCGGTGAGACCCAGTACTTC.

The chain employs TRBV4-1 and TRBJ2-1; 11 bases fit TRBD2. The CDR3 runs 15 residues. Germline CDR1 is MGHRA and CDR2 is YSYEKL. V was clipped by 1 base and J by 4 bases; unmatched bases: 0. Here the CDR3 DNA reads TGCGCCAGCAGCCAAGGACTAGCGGGATACAATGAGCAGTTCTTC. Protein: CASSQGLAGYNEQFF.

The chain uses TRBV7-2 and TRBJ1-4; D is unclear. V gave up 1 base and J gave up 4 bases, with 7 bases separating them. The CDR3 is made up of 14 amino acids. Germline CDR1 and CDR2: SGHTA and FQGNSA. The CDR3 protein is CASSLVRSNEKLFF. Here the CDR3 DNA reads TGTGCCAGCAGCTTAGTAAGGAGTAATGAAAAACTGTTTTTT.

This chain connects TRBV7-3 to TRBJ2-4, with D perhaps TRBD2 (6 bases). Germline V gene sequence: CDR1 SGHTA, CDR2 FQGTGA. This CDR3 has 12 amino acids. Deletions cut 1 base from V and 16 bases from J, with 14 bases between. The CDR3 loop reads CASSLNGGGCYF. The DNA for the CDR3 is TGTGCCAGCAGCTTAAATGGGGGAGGATGTTACTTC.

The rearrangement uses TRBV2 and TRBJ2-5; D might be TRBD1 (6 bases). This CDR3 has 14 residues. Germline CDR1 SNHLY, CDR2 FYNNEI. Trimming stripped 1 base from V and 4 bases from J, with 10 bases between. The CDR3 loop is CASSEGTATETQYF. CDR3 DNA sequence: TGTGCCAGCAGTGAAGGGACAGCCACAGAGACCCAGTACTTC.

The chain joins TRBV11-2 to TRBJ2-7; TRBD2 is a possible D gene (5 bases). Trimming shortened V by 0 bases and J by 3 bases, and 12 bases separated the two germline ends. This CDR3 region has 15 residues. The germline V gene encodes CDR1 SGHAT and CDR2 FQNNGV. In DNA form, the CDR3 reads TGTGCCAGCAGCTTAGATGGTCGCAGCGGCTACGAGCAGTACTTC. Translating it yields CASSLDGRSGYEQYF.

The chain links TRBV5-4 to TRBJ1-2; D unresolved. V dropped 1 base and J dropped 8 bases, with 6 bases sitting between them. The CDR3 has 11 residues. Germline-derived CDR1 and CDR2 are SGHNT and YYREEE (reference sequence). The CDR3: CASSLFGGYTF. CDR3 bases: TGTGCCAGCAGCTTGTTCGGGGGCTACACCTTC.

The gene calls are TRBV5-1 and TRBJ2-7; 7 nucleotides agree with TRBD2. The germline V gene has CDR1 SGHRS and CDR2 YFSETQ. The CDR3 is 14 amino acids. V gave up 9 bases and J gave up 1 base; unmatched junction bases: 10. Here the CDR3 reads CATSRDGGSYEQYF. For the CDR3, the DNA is TGCGCCACCAGTCGGGACGGGGGGTCCTACGAGCAGTACTTC.

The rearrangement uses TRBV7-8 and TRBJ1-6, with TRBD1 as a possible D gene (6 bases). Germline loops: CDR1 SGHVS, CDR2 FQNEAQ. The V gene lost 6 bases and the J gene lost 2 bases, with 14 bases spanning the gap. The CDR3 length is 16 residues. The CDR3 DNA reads TGTGCCAGCAGTCTACAGGGAAGCACCTATAATTCACCCCTCCACTTT. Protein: CASSLQGSTYNSPLHF.